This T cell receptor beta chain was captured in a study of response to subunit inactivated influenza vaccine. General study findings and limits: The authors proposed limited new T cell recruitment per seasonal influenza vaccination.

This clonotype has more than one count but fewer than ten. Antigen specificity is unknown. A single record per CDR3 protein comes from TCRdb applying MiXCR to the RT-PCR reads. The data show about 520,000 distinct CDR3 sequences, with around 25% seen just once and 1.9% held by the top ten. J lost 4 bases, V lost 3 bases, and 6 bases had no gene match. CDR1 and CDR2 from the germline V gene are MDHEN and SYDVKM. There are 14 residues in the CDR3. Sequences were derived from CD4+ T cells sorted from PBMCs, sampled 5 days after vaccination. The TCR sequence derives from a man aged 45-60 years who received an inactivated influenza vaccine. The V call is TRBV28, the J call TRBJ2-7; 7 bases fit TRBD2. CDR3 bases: TGTGCCAGCAGTTTGGGGGGGAGGCCGTACGAGCAGTACTTC. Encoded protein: CASSLGGRPYEQYF.